The rows below give T cell receptor beta chains drawn from one sample of a study of T cell repertoires in cytomegalovirus infection. One entry per CDR3 protein results from TCRdb running MiXCR on the reads. The sample contains 450,000 to 600,000 distinct CDR3 sequences, about 33% of which appear only once. These receptors lack a known antigen. The sequences come from cultured PBMCs, collected from culture after CMV antigen stimulation. The source is a human donor in good health (CMV status not recorded). Some clones in this sample may be carry-over from other donors' samples. Both conserved end residues are part of each CDR3. Each record gives: D gene, J gene, clone size, V gene, CDR3 protein, CDR3 DNA. The D gene is left open where the match is weak. Where a row states a size, it is once, few, many or the class of an expanded clone; other rows omit it.

D gene: -
J gene: TRBJ1-6
clone size: many
V gene: TRBV7-2
CDR3 protein: CASSPKGDLNSPLHF
CDR3 DNA: TGTGCCAGCAGTCCAAAGGGGGACCTAAATTCACCCCTCCACTTT

D gene: -
J gene: TRBJ1-2
clone size: -
V gene: TRBV7-8
CDR3 protein: CASSLGQSANYGYTF
CDR3 DNA: TGTGCCAGCAGCTTAGGACAGTCAGCTAACTATGGCTACACCTTC

D gene: TRBD1
J gene: TRBJ2-7
clone size: -
V gene: TRBV4-1
CDR3 protein: CASSHAGTGGKYEQYF
CDR3 DNA: TGCGCCAGCAGCCACGCTGGGACAGGGGGAAAGTACGAGCAGTACTTC

D gene: -
J gene: TRBJ2-1
clone size: -
V gene: TRBV6-6
CDR3 protein: CASSGRSASTYNEQFF
CDR3 DNA: TGTGCCAGCAGTGGCCGATCAGCTAGCACCTACAATGAGCAGTTCTTC

D gene: -
J gene: TRBJ2-7
clone size: -
V gene: TRBV20-1
CDR3 protein: CSADSDSSYEQYF
CDR3 DNA: TGCAGTGCCGATTCGGACAGCAGCTACGAGCAGTACTTC

D gene: -
J gene: TRBJ2-3
clone size: -
V gene: TRBV11-2
CDR3 protein: CASSLGQQSTDTKYF
CDR3 DNA: TGTGCCAGCAGCTTAGGTCAGCAGAGCACAGATACGAAGTATTTT

D gene: TRBD2
J gene: TRBJ2-1
clone size: -
V gene: TRBV7-3
CDR3 protein: CASSLGVFPAGGNEQFF
CDR3 DNA: TGTGCCAGCAGCTTAGGTGTTTTTCCAGCGGGAGGGAATGAGCAGTTCTTC

D gene: -
J gene: TRBJ1-4
clone size: -
V gene: TRBV12-3/TRBV12-4
CDR3 protein: CASSPGRPSNEKLFF
CDR3 DNA: TGTGCCAGCAGTCCGGGGCGGCCGTCTAATGAAAAACTGTTTTTT

D gene: -
J gene: TRBJ2-7
clone size: -
V gene: TRBV20-1
CDR3 protein: CSAQSSYEQYF
CDR3 DNA: TGCAGTGCCCAAAGCTCCTACGAGCAGTACTTC

D gene: TRBD2
J gene: TRBJ2-1
clone size: few
V gene: TRBV29-1
CDR3 protein: CSVESWVAGEGEQFF
CDR3 DNA: TGCAGCGTTGAATCCTGGGTAGCGGGAGAGGGTGAGCAGTTCTTC

D gene: TRBD2
J gene: TRBJ2-5
clone size: -
V gene: TRBV7-9
CDR3 protein: CASSQLRGRISKETQYF
CDR3 DNA: TGTGCCAGCAGCCAACTGCGCGGGAGGATATCCAAAGAGACCCAGTACTTC

D gene: -
J gene: TRBJ2-5
clone size: -
V gene: TRBV11-1
CDR3 protein: CASSFGWGADQETQYF
CDR3 DNA: TGTGCCAGCAGCTTCGGGTGGGGAGCGGACCAAGAGACCCAGTACTTC

D gene: -
J gene: TRBJ1-1
clone size: -
V gene: TRBV11-1
CDR3 protein: CASSSPPADSTEAFF
CDR3 DNA: TGTGCCAGCAGCTCCCCGCCGGCGGACAGCACTGAAGCTTTCTTT

D gene: TRBD2
J gene: TRBJ2-1
clone size: -
V gene: TRBV14
CDR3 protein: CASSSTTSGRMNEQFF
CDR3 DNA: TGTGCCAGCAGCAGCACGACTAGCGGGAGAATGAATGAGCAGTTCTTC

D gene: TRBD2
J gene: TRBJ2-3
clone size: -
V gene: TRBV20-1
CDR3 protein: CSAITLAGGPDTQYF
CDR3 DNA: TGCAGTGCAATTACTCTAGCGGGCGGTCCAGATACGCAGTATTTT

D gene: TRBD2
J gene: TRBJ2-1
clone size: once
V gene: TRBV3-1
CDR3 protein: CATRGGSSYNEQFF
CDR3 DNA: TGTGCCACCCGGGGGGGGAGCTCCTACAATGAGCAGTTCTTC

D gene: -
J gene: TRBJ1-1
clone size: -
V gene: TRBV30
CDR3 protein: CAWTMGIGEAFF
CDR3 DNA: TGTGCCTGGACTATGGGGATAGGTGAAGCTTTCTTT

D gene: -
J gene: TRBJ2-7
clone size: few
V gene: TRBV7-6
CDR3 protein: CASSFEAGGVYEQYF
CDR3 DNA: TGTGCCAGCAGCTTCGAGGCTGGGGGCGTCTACGAGCAGTACTTC

D gene: -
J gene: TRBJ2-3
clone size: -
V gene: TRBV7-2
CDR3 protein: CASSLRPGGIDTQYF
CDR3 DNA: TGTGCCAGCAGCTTACGGCCAGGGGGGATAGATACGCAGTATTTT

D gene: -
J gene: TRBJ2-1
clone size: -
V gene: TRBV20-1
CDR3 protein: CSARVRVTRNEQFF
CDR3 DNA: TGCAGTGCTAGAGTTCGGGTAACGAGGAATGAGCAGTTCTTC

D gene: TRBD1
J gene: TRBJ1-2
clone size: -
V gene: TRBV6-5
CDR3 protein: CASSSRWQTGFTYGYTF
CDR3 DNA: TGTGCCAGCAGTTCTCGGTGGCAGACAGGGTTTACCTATGGCTACACCTTC

D gene: -
J gene: TRBJ2-3
clone size: few
V gene: TRBV6-1
CDR3 protein: CASRDTTGSDTQYF
CDR3 DNA: TGTGCCAGCAGAGATACTACAGGGTCAGATACGCAGTATTTT

D gene: TRBD1
J gene: TRBJ1-1
clone size: -
V gene: TRBV29-1
CDR3 protein: CSTSAGGDTEAFF
CDR3 DNA: TGCAGCACGTCGGCAGGGGGGGACACTGAAGCTTTCTTT

D gene: -
J gene: TRBJ2-5
clone size: few
V gene: TRBV29-1
CDR3 protein: CSVVAGQKTQYF
CDR3 DNA: TGCAGCGTTGTGGCCGGCCAAAAGACCCAGTACTTC

D gene: TRBD2
J gene: TRBJ2-5
clone size: -
V gene: TRBV12-3/TRBV12-4
CDR3 protein: CASSPGRGREETQYF
CDR3 DNA: TGTGCCAGCAGCCCCGGCCGCGGGAGGGAAGAGACCCAGTACTTC

D gene: TRBD1
J gene: TRBJ1-5
clone size: -
V gene: TRBV7-4
CDR3 protein: CASSPTGTGQPQHF
CDR3 DNA: TGTGCCAGCAGCCCGACAGGGACCGGCCAGCCCCAGCATTTT

D gene: -
J gene: TRBJ2-7
clone size: few
V gene: TRBV12-3/TRBV12-4
CDR3 protein: CASSEGLGAGGEQYF
CDR3 DNA: TGTGCCAGCAGTGAAGGACTAGGGGCAGGGGGGGAGCAGTACTTC

D gene: TRBD2
J gene: TRBJ2-2
clone size: -
V gene: TRBV29-1
CDR3 protein: CSAGKSGSSAGELFF
CDR3 DNA: TGCAGCGCTGGGAAAAGCGGGAGTTCTGCCGGGGAGCTGTTTTTT

D gene: TRBD1
J gene: TRBJ1-5
clone size: few
V gene: TRBV7-9
CDR3 protein: CASSFDREVNQPQHF
CDR3 DNA: TGTGCCAGCAGCTTCGACAGGGAGGTGAATCAGCCCCAGCATTTT

D gene: TRBD1
J gene: TRBJ1-5
clone size: -
V gene: TRBV2
CDR3 protein: CASRARGPPQPQHF
CDR3 DNA: TGTGCCAGCAGGGCTAGGGGGCCTCCTCAGCCCCAGCATTTT

D gene: -
J gene: TRBJ1-2
clone size: -
V gene: TRBV7-9
CDR3 protein: CASSLGTLGDYGYTF
CDR3 DNA: TGTGCCAGCAGCCTCGGGACACTTGGGGACTATGGCTACACCTTC

D gene: -
J gene: TRBJ1-5
clone size: -
V gene: TRBV4-1
CDR3 protein: CASKGQGSNQPQHF
CDR3 DNA: TGCGCCAGCAAAGGGCAGGGAAGCAATCAGCCCCAGCATTTT

D gene: -
J gene: TRBJ1-2
clone size: -
V gene: TRBV28
CDR3 protein: CASSFSSFNYGYTF
CDR3 DNA: TGTGCCAGCAGTTTTTCCAGCTTTAACTATGGCTACACCTTC

D gene: TRBD1
J gene: TRBJ1-5
clone size: -
V gene: TRBV27
CDR3 protein: CASSLWDRVYQPQHF
CDR3 DNA: TGTGCCAGCAGTTTATGGGACAGGGTTTATCAGCCCCAGCATTTT

D gene: TRBD2
J gene: TRBJ2-1
clone size: many
V gene: TRBV27
CDR3 protein: CASSFVSGRFNEQFF
CDR3 DNA: TGTGCCAGCAGTTTTGTTAGCGGGAGGTTCAATGAGCAGTTCTTC